Listed below are T cell receptor beta chains from one sample, sequenced in a study of Graves' ophthalmopathy and Graves' hyperthyroidism. TCRdb redid the calling of the multiplex PCR reads with MiXCR, one entry per CDR3 protein. This sample yields approximately 460,000 distinct CDR3 sequences, of which about an eighth are seen a single time; around 9.8% belongs to the top ten. Material for sequencing was blood. These TCRs come from a woman aged 30 to 39 with Graves' ophthalmopathy. Both conserved end residues are part of each CDR3. The order of the fields is D gene, J gene, V gene, clone size, CDR3 DNA, CDR3 protein. D genes are given only for firm matches. Rows may omit the clone size; those that give it use once, few, many or a size class.

d_gene: TRBD2; j_gene: TRBJ2-7; v_gene: TRBV7-8; abundance: many; CDR3nt: TGTGCCAGCAGCCCGGGACTAGCGGGAGTATACGAGCAGTACTTC; CDR3aa: CASSPGLAGVYEQYF
d_gene: TRBD1; j_gene: TRBJ2-5; v_gene: TRBV24-1; abundance: many; CDR3nt: TGTGCCACCAGTGATCCCGGGACAGGGGAAGAGACCCAGTACTTC; CDR3aa: CATSDPGTGEETQYF
d_gene: TRBD2; j_gene: TRBJ2-5; v_gene: TRBV12-3/TRBV12-4; abundance: .; CDR3nt: TGTGCCAGCAGTTTTAGTATAGCGGGGGGCGCCGAGACCCAGTACTTC; CDR3aa: CASSFSIAGGAETQYF
d_gene: .; j_gene: TRBJ2-5; v_gene: TRBV6-5; abundance: many; CDR3nt: TGTGCCAGCAGTTACTCAGGTGTCGGCGTGACGCGGCGCCATACCCAGTACTTC; CDR3aa: CASSYSGVGVTRRHTQYF
d_gene: TRBD1; j_gene: TRBJ1-2; v_gene: TRBV19; abundance: many; CDR3nt: TGTGCCAGTAGTATGACTGGGACAGGGTTGAAGGGCTACACCTTC; CDR3aa: CASSMTGTGLKGYTF
d_gene: TRBD2; j_gene: TRBJ2-7; v_gene: TRBV30; abundance: .; CDR3nt: TGTGCCTGGACCCGGGCGACTAGCAGGAGGGACGAGCAGTACTTC; CDR3aa: CAWTRATSRRDEQYF
d_gene: .; j_gene: TRBJ2-7; v_gene: TRBV6-1; abundance: many; CDR3nt: TGTGCCAGCAGTGAAGGGGCCGGGGTCGTGTACTACGAGCAGTACTTC; CDR3aa: CASSEGAGVVYYEQYF
d_gene: .; j_gene: TRBJ1-5; v_gene: TRBV19; abundance: few; CDR3nt: TGTGCCAGTAGTATAGGGCCCCTGAGCAATCAGCCCCAGCATTTT; CDR3aa: CASSIGPLSNQPQHF
d_gene: TRBD1; j_gene: TRBJ1-5; v_gene: TRBV6-1; abundance: many; CDR3nt: TGTGCCAGCAGTCGATCTACAGGGGGCAATCAGCCCCAGCATTTT; CDR3aa: CASSRSTGGNQPQHF
d_gene: TRBD1; j_gene: TRBJ2-5; v_gene: TRBV6-5; abundance: many; CDR3nt: TGTGCCAGCAGTTGGACAGGAGAAGAGACCCAGTACTTC; CDR3aa: CASSWTGEETQYF
d_gene: .; j_gene: TRBJ2-7; v_gene: TRBV6-1; abundance: many; CDR3nt: TGTGCCAGCAGTGACGAGGGCAGTCTCCACGAGCAGTACTTC; CDR3aa: CASSDEGSLHEQYF
d_gene: TRBD2; j_gene: TRBJ2-5; v_gene: TRBV28; abundance: many; CDR3nt: TGTGCCAGCAGTTTACGGAGTAGCGGGATCGTCGGAGAGACCCAGTACTTC; CDR3aa: CASSLRSSGIVGETQYF
d_gene: .; j_gene: TRBJ2-5; v_gene: TRBV28; abundance: many; CDR3nt: TGTGCCAGCAGTTTCTCGACTAGGGAGACCCAGTACTTC; CDR3aa: CASSFSTRETQYF
d_gene: .; j_gene: TRBJ2-5; v_gene: TRBV7-2; abundance: many; CDR3nt: TGTGCCAGCAGCCCCCGGGACTCCATTGGGGAGACCCAGTACTTC; CDR3aa: CASSPRDSIGETQYF
d_gene: .; j_gene: TRBJ2-2; v_gene: TRBV7-3; abundance: many; CDR3nt: TGTGCCAGCAGCTTAAGAGTTGGGGAGCTGTTTTTT; CDR3aa: CASSLRVGELFF
d_gene: TRBD1; j_gene: TRBJ1-2; v_gene: TRBV6-5; abundance: many; CDR3nt: TGTGCCAGCAGTCGGGAGGCAGGGGGCTTTGGCTACACCTTC; CDR3aa: CASSREAGGFGYTF
d_gene: .; j_gene: TRBJ1-2; v_gene: TRBV18; abundance: many; CDR3nt: TGTGCCAGCTCACCAGCGGACAGTGACTATGGCTACACCTTC; CDR3aa: CASSPADSDYGYTF
d_gene: .; j_gene: TRBJ1-1; v_gene: TRBV7-9; abundance: many; CDR3nt: TGTGCCAGCAGCCTTATCCGGGGTCCTGAAGCTTTCTTT; CDR3aa: CASSLIRGPEAFF
d_gene: TRBD1; j_gene: TRBJ2-7; v_gene: TRBV12-3/TRBV12-4; abundance: .; CDR3nt: TGTGCCAGCAGTGTTAGGGGGCTCCTATCTAAGTACTTC; CDR3aa: CASSVRGLLSKYF
d_gene: TRBD2; j_gene: TRBJ2-5; v_gene: TRBV5-1; abundance: few; CDR3nt: TGCGCCAGCAGCTTAGGCGGGGGGGCCTCGGAGACCCAGTACTTC; CDR3aa: CASSLGGGASETQYF
d_gene: .; j_gene: TRBJ2-7; v_gene: TRBV7-2; abundance: many; CDR3nt: TGTGCCAGCAGCTTAGAACAGTCACGTTACGAGCAGTACTTC; CDR3aa: CASSLEQSRYEQYF
d_gene: .; j_gene: TRBJ1-1; v_gene: TRBV12-3/TRBV12-4; abundance: many; CDR3nt: TGTGCCAGCAGTTTGAGGGTCTTGGCAGGGGCGTCCACTGAAGCTTTCTTT; CDR3aa: CASSLRVLAGASTEAFF
d_gene: TRBD1; j_gene: TRBJ1-1; v_gene: TRBV5-1; abundance: many; CDR3nt: TGCGCCAGCAGCCTGGGACAGGGGGCGACTTTCTTT; CDR3aa: CASSLGQGATFF
d_gene: .; j_gene: TRBJ1-3; v_gene: TRBV14; abundance: many; CDR3nt: TGTGCCAGCAGCCACGGGTCAGGCTCGTTTTACTCTGGAAACACCATATATTTT; CDR3aa: CASSHGSGSFYSGNTIYF
d_gene: .; j_gene: TRBJ1-5; v_gene: TRBV4-1; abundance: .; CDR3nt: TGCGCCAGCCGTTTGTCGACAACGAGCAATCAGCCCCAGCATTTT; CDR3aa: CASRLSTTSNQPQHF
d_gene: .; j_gene: TRBJ2-7; v_gene: TRBV20-1; abundance: many; CDR3nt: TGCAGCGCCCGGGGGGCGGGAGAGCAGTACTTC; CDR3aa: CSARGAGEQYF
d_gene: .; j_gene: TRBJ1-5; v_gene: TRBV19; abundance: .; CDR3nt: TGTGCCAGTAGTATCGGCAGGGCGTCAAATCAGCCCCAGCATTTT; CDR3aa: CASSIGRASNQPQHF
d_gene: TRBD1; j_gene: TRBJ1-2; v_gene: TRBV3-1; abundance: .; CDR3nt: TGTGCCAGCAGCCAGTCTCCCGGGACAGGGGTTTTATTGGACTATGGCTACACCTTC; CDR3aa: CASSQSPGTGVLLDYGYTF
d_gene: .; j_gene: TRBJ2-2; v_gene: TRBV12-3/TRBV12-4; abundance: many; CDR3nt: TGTGCCAGCAGGCCGGCATCGAACACCGGGGAGCTGTTTTTT; CDR3aa: CASRPASNTGELFF
d_gene: .; j_gene: TRBJ2-2; v_gene: TRBV6-5; abundance: many; CDR3nt: TGTGCCAGCAGTTACGCGACCGGTTCCTCAACCGGGGAGCTGTTTTTT; CDR3aa: CASSYATGSSTGELFF
d_gene: TRBD2; j_gene: TRBJ2-3; v_gene: TRBV13; abundance: .; CDR3nt: TGTGCCAGCAGTCGTCCGGGACTAGCGGGGGGCCCCACAGATACGCAGTATTTT; CDR3aa: CASSRPGLAGGPTDTQYF
d_gene: .; j_gene: TRBJ2-3; v_gene: TRBV27; abundance: .; CDR3nt: TGTGCCAGCAGTCCCGCCCTACAAGATTCGCAGTATTTT; CDR3aa: CASSPALQDSQYF
d_gene: .; j_gene: TRBJ2-7; v_gene: TRBV28; abundance: many; CDR3nt: TGTGCCAGCACTTTAGTGGATGGCAGCTCCTACGAGCAGTACTTC; CDR3aa: CASTLVDGSSYEQYF
d_gene: TRBD2; j_gene: TRBJ2-2; v_gene: TRBV15; abundance: few; CDR3nt: TGTGCCACCAGCAGTGGGTTCTTTCTAGCGGGGGACACCGGGGAGCTGTTTTTT; CDR3aa: CATSSGFFLAGDTGELFF
d_gene: TRBD1; j_gene: TRBJ2-7; v_gene: TRBV5-6; abundance: many; CDR3nt: TGTGCCAGCAGCGCGTGGGACAGGGAGTACGAGCAGTACTTC; CDR3aa: CASSAWDREYEQYF
d_gene: TRBD1; j_gene: TRBJ2-7; v_gene: TRBV7-8; abundance: many; CDR3nt: TGTGCCAGCAGCGGGGGGACAGGGGGCTCAGCCGAGCAGTACTTC; CDR3aa: CASSGGTGGSAEQYF
d_gene: .; j_gene: TRBJ2-7; v_gene: TRBV6-8; abundance: .; CDR3nt: TGTGCCAGCAGCCAAAGGGGCCGGTTGGGGGAGCAGTACTTC; CDR3aa: CASSQRGRLGEQYF
d_gene: .; j_gene: TRBJ1-1; v_gene: TRBV6-5; abundance: few; CDR3nt: TGTGCCAGCAGTTACAAGGCTTCTAGCACTGAAGCTTTCTTT; CDR3aa: CASSYKASSTEAFF
d_gene: TRBD1; j_gene: TRBJ1-2; v_gene: TRBV12-3/TRBV12-4; abundance: .; CDR3nt: TGTGCCAGCAGCCAAACAGGGGACGCCGTCTATGGCTACACCTTC; CDR3aa: CASSQTGDAVYGYTF
d_gene: TRBD1; j_gene: TRBJ2-5; v_gene: TRBV4-1; abundance: once; CDR3nt: TGCGCCAGCAGCCAAGAGGGGGACAGGGAAGAGACCCAGTACTTC; CDR3aa: CASSQEGDREETQYF
d_gene: .; j_gene: TRBJ1-2; v_gene: TRBV28; abundance: many; CDR3nt: TGTGCCAGCAGTTTATCGGGGGCTGCCGGCTACACCTTC; CDR3aa: CASSLSGAAGYTF
d_gene: .; j_gene: TRBJ2-1; v_gene: TRBV9; abundance: many; CDR3nt: TGTGCCAGCAGCGTAGCGGTAAGCTCCTACAATGAGCAGTTCTTC; CDR3aa: CASSVAVSSYNEQFF
d_gene: TRBD1; j_gene: TRBJ1-2; v_gene: TRBV27; abundance: many; CDR3nt: TGTGCCAGCAGTACAACAGGGGGCGCGGGCTATGGCTACACCTTC; CDR3aa: CASSTTGGAGYGYTF
d_gene: TRBD1; j_gene: TRBJ1-5; v_gene: TRBV20-1; abundance: many; CDR3nt: TGCAGTGCTATAAAGACAGGGAATCAGCCCCAGCATTTT; CDR3aa: CSAIKTGNQPQHF
d_gene: TRBD2; j_gene: TRBJ2-2; v_gene: TRBV28; abundance: few; CDR3nt: TGTGCCAGCAGTTTGACGACCGGGGGGGCTACCGGCGGGGAGCTGTTTTTT; CDR3aa: CASSLTTGGATGGELFF
d_gene: .; j_gene: TRBJ2-5; v_gene: TRBV5-1; abundance: many; CDR3nt: TGCGCCAGCAGCACCTCACAAGAGACCCAGTACTTC; CDR3aa: CASSTSQETQYF
d_gene: TRBD1; j_gene: TRBJ1-2; v_gene: TRBV6-1; abundance: many; CDR3nt: TGTGCCAGCAGTGTTGTCGGGACAGGGATTTCTTCTTATGGCTACACCTTC; CDR3aa: CASSVVGTGISSYGYTF
d_gene: .; j_gene: TRBJ2-7; v_gene: TRBV6-5; abundance: many; CDR3nt: TGTGCCAGCAGCAGGGACTCCTCTACGAGGGAGCAGTACTTC; CDR3aa: CASSRDSSTREQYF
d_gene: .; j_gene: TRBJ1-6; v_gene: TRBV12-3/TRBV12-4; abundance: many; CDR3nt: TGTGCCAGCAGTCGGCAGGGCTATAATTCACCCCTCCACTTT; CDR3aa: CASSRQGYNSPLHF